This passage covers 24 T cell receptor beta chains from one sample sequenced in a study of vaccination and CD4 T cells after COVID-19. These receptors are not linked to any known antigen. Treatment indicated: roughly ten-day PBMC culture with coronavirus spike peptide pools or control peptides (ViraFEST assay). The Oncomine TCR Beta short-read assay was what sequenced the DNA obtained from cultured CD4+ T cells. TCRdb passed the PCR reads through MiXCR, listing each CDR3 protein once. The sample has 15,000 to 18,000 distinct CDR3 sequences, approximately 51% seen once; the top ten hold around 16%. The sequencing used CD4+ T cells from blood, cultured in vitro, collected before SARS-CoV-2 vaccination. The receptors shown here come from a human donor who had recovered from COVID-19.

The chain combines TRBV2 with TRBJ2-5; a weak D match, TRBD2 (6 bases). Germline CDR1 reads SNHLY; CDR2 reads FYNNEI. V gave up 6 bases and J gave up 1 base, with 12 bases separating them. This CDR3 comprises 14 residues. Here the CDR3 DNA reads TGTGCCAGCAGCGGAGGGACCACCCAAGAGACCCAGTACTTC. Translation gives CASSGGTTQETQYF. Full variable domain (missing parts from reference TRBV2 and TRBJ2-5): EPEVTQTPSHQVTQMGQEVILRCVPISNHLYFYWYRQILGQKVEFLVSFYNNEISEKSEIFDDQFSVERPDGSNFTLKIRSTKLEDSAMYFCASSGGTTQETQYFGPGTRLLVL.

Only a few counts were recorded for this clonotype. The rearrangement links TRBV29-1 to TRBJ1-2; unclear D gene. The CDR3 length is 12 residues. CDR1 SQVTM and CDR2 ANQGSEA come from the germline V gene. Trimming cost V 4 bases and J 1 base, with 7 bases left between them. This CDR3 is CSVGEFNYGYTF. The CDR3 region has the DNA TGCAGCGTTGGGGAGTTTAACTATGGCTACACCTTC.

This chain uses TRBV3-1 with TRBJ2-5, with D hard to call. Germline CDR1 is LGHDT and CDR2 is YNNKEL (reference sequence). This CDR3 spans 15 amino acids. V lost 4 bases, J lost 5 bases, and 17 bases lay in between. The CDR3 region has the DNA TGTGCCAGCAGCCGTCAAGTAGTCCTTCCCGAGACCCAGTACTTC. Protein: CASSRQVVLPETQYF.

The sample holds one count of this clonotype. This rearrangement joins TRBV7-2 to TRBJ1-2; D is undetermined. Germline values: CDR1 SGHTA, CDR2 FQGNSA. V was pared by 2 bases and J by 4 bases, with 5 bases between. CDR3 size: 12 residues. The CDR3, as DNA: TGTGCCAGCAGCTTAAGCAGCTATGGCTACACCTTC. Protein sequence: CASSLSSYGYTF.

This clonotype was observed a few times. This chain links TRBV7-9 with TRBJ2-2; D is uncertain. CDR1 and CDR2 from the germline V gene are SEHNR and FQNEAQ (reference sequence). The germline V and J ends were trimmed by 1 base and 6 bases, with 12 bases remaining between them. The length of the CDR3 is 15 residues. The CDR3 DNA follows: TGTGCCAGCAGCTTAGAATTTAGCTTTGCCGGGGAGCTGTTTTTT. The encoded protein is CASSLEFSFAGELFF.

The chain has TRBV24-1 and TRBJ2-1; D tentatively fits TRBD1 or TRBD2 (6 bases each). CDR1 is KGHDR and CDR2 is SFDVKD in the germline V gene. V dropped 10 bases and J dropped 2 bases, with 17 bases sitting between them. The length of the CDR3 is 15 residues. CDR3 sequence (DNA): TGTGCCACTGCTAATCGGGGGCCGACCTACAATGAGCAGTTCTTC. Translating it yields CATANRGPTYNEQFF.

This clonotype was detected a few times. This chain connects TRBV28 to TRBJ1-1; D gene unclear. Per germline, CDR1 MDHEN and CDR2 SYDVKM. The V and J ends lost 6 bases and 5 bases respectively, with 16 bases between them. The CDR3 runs 14 residues. The DNA of the CDR3 is TGTGCCAGCAGCCAGTCAGACGGCTGGACTGAAGCTTTCTTT. Its protein product is CASSQSDGWTEAFF.

V gene TRBV18 combines with J gene TRBJ1-2; D gene ambiguous. The CDR3 sequence is 14 residues long. V lost 2 bases and J 7 bases, leaving 14 bases between the germline ends. Germline V gives CDR1 KGHSH, CDR2 LQKENI. CDR3 protein: CASSPSGRRPGYTF. DNA of the CDR3: TGTGCCAGCTCACCAAGCGGCCGACGGCCTGGCTACACCTTC.

V usage is TRBV7-2 and J usage is TRBJ2-1, with 7 bases identical to TRBD1. The germline gives CDR1 SGHTA, CDR2 FQGNSA. V was clipped by 5 bases and J by 0 bases; unmatched bases: 7. This CDR3 region has 16 residues. In DNA form, the CDR3 reads TGTGCCAGCAGCCGACAGACAGGGTCCTCCTACAATGAGCAGTTCTTC. Amino acid sequence: CASSRQTGSSYNEQFF.

This clonotype was seen more than once but under ten times. V is TRBV7-9 and J is TRBJ1-2, with D hard to call. This CDR3 has 14 residues. CDR1 and CDR2 (germline): SEHNR, FQNEAQ (reference sequence). Trimming took off 1 base at V and 4 bases at J, with 10 bases between the two ends. The CDR3 region has the DNA TGTGCCAGCAGCTTAGACGCCGGGATCTATGGCTACACCTTC. Residues: CASSLDAGIYGYTF.

This chain links TRBV10-3 with TRBJ2-3; D gene uncertain. This CDR3 has 13 amino acids. Germline V gene lookup returns CDR1 ENHRY and CDR2 SYGVKD. The V end was cut by 3 bases, the J end by 6 bases, with 10 bases between. The chain's CDR3 is CAISDTVTDTQYF. The DNA of the CDR3 is TGTGCCATCAGTGATACGGTTACGGATACGCAGTATTTT.

This chain joins TRBV10-1 and TRBJ1-5, with D tentatively TRBD1 (5 bases). The CDR3 consists of 14 residues. CDR1 WNHNN and CDR2 SYGVQD come from the germline V gene (reference sequence). Deletions cut 0 bases from V and 6 bases from J, with 9 bases between. The CDR3 sequence is CASSESGAGQPQHF. The CDR3 nucleotides are TGCGCCAGCAGTGAGTCAGGGGCAGGTCAGCCCCAGCATTTT.

The genes are TRBV19 and TRBJ1-2, with D perhaps matching TRBD1 (5 bases). Germline V gene sequence: CDR1 LNHDA, CDR2 SQIVND (reference sequence). The CDR3 is 14 residues long. V was cut by 1 base and J by 2 bases, with 8 bases left in between. This chain's CDR3 is CASSIGGSNYGYTF. For the CDR3, the DNA is TGTGCCAGTAGTATAGGGGGCTCGAACTATGGCTACACCTTC.

CDR3 bases: TGTGCCAGCAGCTCGCGGCGGGATAACACTGAAGCTTTCTTT. It yields the protein CASSSRRDNTEAFF. The chain has TRBV7-9 and TRBJ1-1; D is undetermined. V was shortened by 4 bases and J by 2 bases, with 11 bases between the two germline ends. From germline, CDR1 is SEHNR and CDR2 FQNEAQ (reference sequence). This CDR3 is 14 amino acids long.

The V call is TRBV11-2, the J call TRBJ2-3; D call uncertain. Germline V gene lookup returns CDR1 SGHAT and CDR2 FQNNGV. The CDR3 runs to 12 residues. The germline V and J ends were trimmed by 4 bases and 8 bases, with 10 bases remaining between them. The DNA for the CDR3 is TGTGCCAGCAGCTCCGAAAGGGTTACGCAGTATTTT. Its translation: CASSSERVTQYF.

The chain couples TRBV12-3 or TRBV12-4 to TRBJ2-3; a weak D match, TRBD2 (5 bases). The V end lost 4 bases, the J end lost 4 bases, and 12 bases lay between the germline ends. The CDR3 runs to 14 residues. DNA of the CDR3: TGTGCCAGCAGTTCTGGCACCGGGGCAGATACGCAGTATTTT. This encodes CASSSGTGADTQYF.

J is TRBJ1-1 and V is TRBV11-2; the D is unclear. The CDR3 spans 13 residues. CDR1 and CDR2 (germline): SGHAT, FQNNGV. The V and J ends lost 2 bases and 4 bases respectively, with 8 bases between them. The CDR3 nucleotides are TGTGCCAGCAGCTTAACAGAGAGCACTGAAGCTTTCTTT. It specifies CASSLTESTEAFF. The whole variable domain, remainder taken from reference TRBV11-2 and TRBJ1-1, is EAGVAQSPRYKIIEKRQSVAFWCNPISGHATLYWYQQILGQGPKLLIQFQNNGVVDDSQLPKDRFSAERLKGVDSTLKIQPAKLEDSAVYLCASSLTESTEAFFGQGTRLTVV.

The chain employs TRBV12-3 or TRBV12-4 and TRBJ2-7; weak D call: TRBD1 (5 bases). The CDR3 is made up of 14 amino acids. V lost 7 bases, J lost 5 bases, and 18 bases lay in between. The CDR3 sequence is CASTNLRGLNEQYF. The CDR3 DNA follows: TGTGCCAGCACTAACTTAAGGGGTCTTAACGAGCAGTACTTC.

The chain is built from TRBV7-9 and TRBJ1-2; 8 nucleotides match TRBD1. The V segment lost 5 bases and the J segment 4 bases; nucleotides outside the gene matches: 9. The CDR3 is 15 residues long. Germline assignment: CDR1 SEHNR and CDR2 FQNEAQ (reference sequence). The CDR3 DNA follows: TGTGCCAGCAGCCCGAGACAGGGGAATACCTATGGCTACACCTTC. Its translation: CASSPRQGNTYGYTF.

The chain employs TRBV5-6 and TRBJ2-5, with D perhaps TRBD2 (5 bases). This CDR3 is 16 amino acids long. The V end was cut by 0 bases, the J end by 1 base, with 13 bases between. The V gene's germline CDR1 is SGHDT and CDR2 YYEEEE. Here the CDR3 DNA reads TGTGCCAGCAGCTTGGAGGTTATCGGGGTCCAAGAGACCCAGTACTTC. It is translated as CASSLEVIGVQETQYF.

J is TRBJ2-2 and V is TRBV20-1; 10 bases align to TRBD1. Trimming cost V 6 bases and J 5 bases; bases outside gene matches: 3. The CDR3 is made up of 13 amino acids. Germline V lookup: CDR1 DFQATT, CDR2 SNEGSKA (reference sequence). In nucleotides, the CDR3 is TGCAGTGCAAGGACAGGGGGGACCGGGGAGCTGTTTTTT. Protein: CSARTGGTGELFF.

This clonotype was counted only a few times. V gene TRBV27 combines with J gene TRBJ2-5; D remains unclear. This CDR3 is 14 amino acids long. Trimming removed 7 bases from V and 4 bases from J, with 16 bases in between. Germline assignment: CDR1 MNHEY and CDR2 SMNVEV (reference sequence). CDR3 sequence: CASNSAGDGETQYF. For the CDR3, the DNA is TGTGCCAGCAACTCCGCTGGGGATGGAGAGACCCAGTACTTC.

This chain uses TRBV19 with TRBJ2-1; a possible D gene is TRBD1 (6 bases). Germline lookup yields CDR1 LNHDA and CDR2 SQIVND (reference sequence). The CDR3 length is 17 residues. Trimming removed 6 bases from V and 4 bases from J, with 22 bases in between. As DNA, the CDR3 is TGTGCCAGTAGCCCACAGGGAGCGAGGGACCCTTACAATGAGCAGTTCTTC. This translates into CASSPQGARDPYNEQFF.

The chain joins TRBV10-3 to TRBJ2-7; 7 bases fit TRBD1. With V trimmed by 3 bases and J by 2 bases, 4 bases remained unmatched. The CDR3 is 14 residues long. CDR1 and CDR2 (germline): ENHRY, SYGVKD. This chain's CDR3 is CAISDGQDPYEQYF. CDR3 nucleotide sequence: TGTGCCATCAGTGACGGACAGGACCCCTACGAGCAGTACTTC.